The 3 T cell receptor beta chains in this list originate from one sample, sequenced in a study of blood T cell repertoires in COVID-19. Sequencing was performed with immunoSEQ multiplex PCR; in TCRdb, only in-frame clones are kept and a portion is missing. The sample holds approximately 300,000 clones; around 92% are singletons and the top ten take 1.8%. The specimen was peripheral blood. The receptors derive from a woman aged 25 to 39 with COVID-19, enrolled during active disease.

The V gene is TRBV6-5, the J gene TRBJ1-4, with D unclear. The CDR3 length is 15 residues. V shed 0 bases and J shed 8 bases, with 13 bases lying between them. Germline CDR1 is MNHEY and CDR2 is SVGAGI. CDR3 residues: CASSYSRLSTEKLFF. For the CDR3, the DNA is TGTGCCAGCAGTTACTCGAGACTTTCAACGGAAAAACTGTTTTTT.

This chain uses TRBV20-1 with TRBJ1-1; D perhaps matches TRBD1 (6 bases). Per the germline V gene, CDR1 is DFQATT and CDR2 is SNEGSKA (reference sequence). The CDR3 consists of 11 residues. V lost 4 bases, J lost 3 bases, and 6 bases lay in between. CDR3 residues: CSATGDTEAFF. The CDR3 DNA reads TGCAGTGCTACAGGGGACACTGAAGCTTTCTTT.

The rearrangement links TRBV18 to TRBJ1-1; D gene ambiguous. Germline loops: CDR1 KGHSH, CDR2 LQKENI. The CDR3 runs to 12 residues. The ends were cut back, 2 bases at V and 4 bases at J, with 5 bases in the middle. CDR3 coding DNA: TGTGCCAGCTCACCAGGGCCCACTGAAGCTTTCTTT. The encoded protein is CASSPGPTEAFF.